One sample yielded the 8 T cell receptor beta chains listed below, sequenced in a study of a mutant IDH1 vaccine in newly diagnosed glioma. The assay was immunoSEQ multiplex PCR, and TCRdb's table has in-frame clones only and misses some. The sample lists tens of thousands of clones, around 81% occurring once. Antigens for these TCRs are unknown. Time point of the sample: week 5, during vaccination. Each dose of the vaccine consisted of 300 ug of mutant IDH1 20-mer peptide, with topical imiquimod. Sequencing used PBMCs, obtained from a glioma patient whose treatment included an IDH1 peptide vaccine. The origin of the receptors is a man younger than 40 with glioma.

In this sample, this clone turned up a few times. The chain has TRBV28 and TRBJ1-4; 7 nucleotides agree with TRBD1. CDR1 and CDR2 (germline): MDHEN, SYDVKM. With V trimmed by 5 bases and J by 5 bases, 5 bases remained unmatched. CDR3 size: 14 residues. DNA for the CDR3: TGTGCCAGCAGTCCGGGACAGATGAATGAAAAACTGTTTTTT. Its protein is CASSPGQMNEKLFF.

Comment on this clone: A junction end diverges from the germline sequence, so it may reflect a read error. This chain links TRBV19 with TRBJ2-1; TRBD1 agrees at 8 bases. Germline values: CDR1 LNHDA, CDR2 SQIVND (reference sequence). The CDR3 spans 15 residues. The CDR3 protein is CASSVDRGRNNEQFF. The DNA of the CDR3 is TGTGCCAGTAGTGTAGACAGGGGTAGGAACAATGAGCAGTTCTTC.

This chain uses TRBV29-1 with TRBJ1-2, with D unclear. Looked up from germline, CDR1 is SQVTM and CDR2 is ANQGSEA. Deletions cut 5 bases from V and 0 bases from J, with 10 bases between. The CDR3 is 13 amino acids. The CDR3: CSVLNRANYGYTF. The CDR3 DNA reads TGCAGCGTTCTAAATAGGGCTAACTATGGCTACACCTTC.

The chain joins TRBV7-9 to TRBJ1-1; D gene ambiguous. This CDR3 region has 15 residues. Trimming took off 6 bases at V and 5 bases at J, with 19 bases between the two ends. The V gene's germline CDR1 is SEHNR and CDR2 FQNEAQ (reference sequence). The CDR3 is CASRFLAGVGTEAFF. The CDR3 DNA follows: TGTGCCAGCAGGTTCCTGGCCGGGGTAGGGACTGAAGCTTTCTTT.

The chain links TRBV4-1 to TRBJ2-2; possibly TRBD2 for D (7 bases). The germline CDR1 and CDR2 sequences are MGHRA and YSYEKL. V lost 4 bases, J lost 2 bases, and 14 bases lay in between. The CDR3 has 16 amino acids. The DNA of the CDR3 is TGCGCCAGCAGCCGGACCGGGGGGCTCAACACCGGGGAGCTGTTTTTT. Translated: CASSRTGGLNTGELFF.

The V call is TRBV18, the J call TRBJ2-1, with 7 nucleotides matching TRBD2. Germline V lookup: CDR1 KGHSH, CDR2 LQKENI. V shed 3 bases, J shed 8 bases, and the junction held 7 bases outside the gene matches. The CDR3 consists of 14 residues. This CDR3 reads CASSPAGRRDEQFF. CDR3 coding DNA: TGTGCCAGCTCACCTGCCGGGAGGCGCGATGAGCAGTTCTTC.

This clone was recorded only once. This chain connects TRBV6-1 to TRBJ1-5; no clear D. This CDR3 has 15 amino acids. The V end lost 8 bases, the J end lost 4 bases, and 18 bases lay between the germline ends. Per the germline V gene, CDR1 is MNHNS and CDR2 is SASEGT. This chain's CDR3 is CASYLGPLRNQPQHF. The CDR3 region has the DNA TGTGCCAGCTACCTGGGCCCTTTACGGAATCAGCCCCAGCATTTT.

This chain connects TRBV27 to TRBJ2-5, with D possibly being TRBD2 (5 bases). V was pared by 3 bases and J by 7 bases, with 9 bases between. This CDR3 region has 12 residues. The germline CDR1 and CDR2 sequences are MNHEY and SMNVEV (reference sequence). The CDR3: CASSLGRGTQYF. The CDR3, as DNA: TGTGCCAGCAGTTTGGGCCGGGGGACCCAGTACTTC.